This entry describes one T cell receptor (beta chain). Sequencing used immunoSEQ multiplex PCR; TCRdb keeps in-frame clones, though not all of them. In the table there are about 670,000 clones, 90% of which are singletons. From germline, CDR1 is SGHDN and CDR2 FVKESK. Trimming shortened V by 0 bases and J by 2 bases, and 10 bases separated the two germline ends. CDR3 length equals 15 residues. The source of the sample is a study of blood T cell repertoires in COVID-19. The clonotype was recovered from a woman under 30 with acute or convalescent COVID-19. The rearrangement links TRBV14 to TRBJ1-1, with unresolved D. Sequencing input: peripheral blood. The CDR3 DNA follows: TGTGCCAGCAGCCAAGATCGGGGTAGAAACACTGAAGCTTTCTTT. This encodes CASSQDRGRNTEAFF.